This entry lists 24 T cell receptor beta chains sequenced from one sample in a study of T cell clonality in common variable immunodeficiency (dated by TCRdb to the mid-2010s). The library came from the immunoSEQ multiplex PCR assay. TCRdb's version of the immuneACCESS table is confined to in-frame rearrangements and falls short of the full clone set. An unresolved V gene accounts for under half of the shortfall where checked; the remainder is of unknown origin. For this sample, about 28,000 clones are listed, none of them singletons. Around 3.2% of the sample is taken by the ten largest. Results the study describes overall, beyond this receptor: Fewer deletions and N-nucleotide insertions were reportedly observed in CVID TCRbeta sequences, and highly modified clones with 13 or more V deletions were reportedly absent from CVID TCRbeta sequences.

No antigen has been assigned to these receptors. Sequencing was done on a sample of peripheral blood mononuclear cells. The receptors stem from a human donor with common variable immunodeficiency.

With respect to this clone: Read data end 3 residues before the CDR3 end; the end is taken from the germline J gene. The J gene is TRBJ2-7, the V gene TRBV2; weak D call: TRBD2 (6 bases). The V end was cut by 7 bases, the J end by 1 base, with 14 bases between. The CDR3 spans 14 residues. Germline V CDR1 and CDR2: SNHLY, FYNNEI. CDR3 DNA, as far as it was read: TGTGCCAGCAACCCGGGACTTCTTTCCTACGAG. Translating it yields CASNPGLLSYE. The whole CDR3 region reads CASNPGLLSYEQYF.

This clone was counted at least ten times. The read is 3 residues too short to cover the CDR3 end, so that end is filled in from the germline J gene. The chain employs TRBV18 and TRBJ2-1; D is possibly TRBD2 (6 bases). CDR1 and CDR2 (germline): KGHSH, LQKENI. V was clipped by 10 bases and J by 4 bases, with 17 bases between them. CDR3 size: 14 residues. The CDR3 region is CATNHGGAYNEQFF. The CDR3 DNA, read in part, is TGTGCCACCAACCACGGGGGAGCTTACAATGAG. The full variable domain, its missing parts supplied by reference TRBV18 and TRBJ2-1, is NAGVMQNPRHLVRRRGQEARLRCSPMKGHSHVYWYRQLPEEGLKFMVYLQKENIIDESGMPKERFSAEFPKEGPSILRIQQVVRGDSAAYFCATNHGGAYNEQFFGPGTRLTVL.

By sample fraction, this clone is medium-sized. The read is 3 residues too short to cover the CDR3 end, so that end is filled in from the germline J gene. The V call is TRBV13, the J call TRBJ2-3; TRBD2 matches 7 bases. Per the germline V gene, CDR1 is PRHDT and CDR2 is FYEKMQ (reference sequence). Germline trimming cut 0 bases from V and 4 bases from J; bases unmatched to any gene: 25. This CDR3 region has 22 residues. Incomplete CDR3 DNA: TGTGCCAGCAGCTTAGGACTAGCGTTTCTTAGGAAGGGGACGGTACGACCAGATACG. Residues: CASSLGLAFLRKGTVRPDT. The entire CDR3 protein is CASSLGLAFLRKGTVRPDTQYF.

In its sample, this clone was seen many times. The sequenced CDR3 bases are TGTGCCAGCACACCCCGGGGGAAAGAGACC. Its protein product is CASTPRGKET. The entire CDR3 sequence reads CASTPRGKETQYF. V is TRBV19 and J is TRBJ2-5; D might be TRBD2 (6 bases). Sequencing ends 3 residues short of the CDR3 end; the germline J gene provides the rest. There are 13 residues in the CDR3. CDR1 is LNHDA and CDR2 is SQIVND in the germline V gene (reference sequence). The germline V and J ends were trimmed by 9 bases and 3 bases, with 14 bases remaining between them.

This clone was counted many times. The read is 3 residues too short to cover the CDR3 end, so that end is filled in from the germline J gene. The chain joins TRBV6-1 to TRBJ1-1, with D perhaps matching TRBD1 (5 bases). V lost 1 base to trimming and J lost 5 bases, with 8 bases between them. Germline CDR1 MNHNS, CDR2 SASEGT. The CDR3 consists of 13 residues. The part of the CDR3 DNA that was read is TGTGCCAGCAGTGAAGGCGGGGGAACTGAA. This sequence encodes CASSEGGGTE. The full CDR3 reads CASSEGGGTEAFF.

This clone was found many times. Here the CDR3 reads CSARRGVNEQFF. The CDR3 DNA, read in part, is TGCAGTGCTAGAAGAGGGGTCAATGAG. This chain uses TRBV20-1 with TRBJ2-1; the D call may be TRBD1 or TRBD2 (5 bases each). The read comes to an end 3 residues before the CDR3 does, leaving the germline J gene to fill in the end. V was shortened by 2 bases and J by 6 bases, with 8 bases between the two germline ends. Per the germline V gene, CDR1 is DFQATT and CDR2 is SNEGSKA (reference sequence). The CDR3 sequence is 12 residues long.

This clone turned up a few times. The CDR3 end falls 3 residues outside the read, so it is completed with the germline J gene. The chain employs TRBV18 and TRBJ2-3; TRBD1 agrees at 10 bases. The germline V gene encodes CDR1 KGHSH and CDR2 LQKENI. The junction had 8 bases not matched to a gene; V was cut back by 3 bases and J by 8 bases. The CDR3 is 15 amino acids. CDR3 DNA (partial): TGTGCCAGCTCACCGCGGGACAGGGGAGTAGGTACG. It is translated as CASSPRDRGVGT. The whole CDR3 protein is CASSPRDRGVGTQYF.

This clone was seen repeatedly, ten times or more. The CDR3 extends 3 residues past the end of the read, so its final part is completed from the germline J gene. V is TRBV5-1 and J is TRBJ2-3, with TRBD2 matching over 7 bases. This CDR3 region has 14 residues. Germline V gene data show CDR1 as SGHRS and CDR2 as YFSETQ. V lost 7 bases, J lost 0 bases, and 5 bases stayed unmatched. The CDR3 loop is CASGASGSTDTQYF. CDR3 DNA (partial): TGCGCCAGCGGGGCTAGCGGAAGCACAGATACG.

This clone was seen only a few times. This may arise from a read error, as a much more abundant clone is one base away. The read is 3 residues too short to cover the CDR3 end, so that end is filled in from the germline J gene. The rearrangement uses TRBV2 and TRBJ1-2, with 12 bases that match TRBD1. Germline loops: CDR1 SNHLY, CDR2 FYNNEI. CDR3 length: 15 amino acids. CDR3 residues: CASSGAGQGARGYTF. Partial CDR3 DNA: TGTGCCAGCAGTGGGGCGGGACAGGGGGCGCGAGGC.

Worth noting for this clone: The read gets to within 3 residues of the CDR3 end, and the germline J gene fills in the rest. The chain has TRBV6-2 or TRBV6-3 and TRBJ1-5, with 7 bases fitting TRBD1. Germline-derived CDR1 and CDR2 are MNHEY and SVGEGT. The V and J ends lost 7 bases and 6 bases, in that order; junction bases with no gene match: 12. The CDR3 has 15 residues. CDR3 loop: CASTVRGQAGQPQHF. CDR3 DNA, as far as it was read: TGTGCCAGCACCGTGAGAGGACAGGCCGGTCAGCCC.

The table lists this clone with many counts. The observed sequence ends 3 residues before the CDR3 terminus, with the missing tail filled in from the germline J gene. This rearrangement joins TRBV14 to TRBJ2-4; 8 bases are shared with TRBD2. The CDR3 has 13 amino acids. Germline V CDR1 and CDR2: SGHDN, FVKESK. CDR3 in amino acids: CASSETREGNQYF. CDR3 bases read: TGTGCCAGCAGCGAGACCCGGGAGGGGAAT.

This clone has only a few counts. From the germline J gene comes the end of the CDR3, since the read stops 3 residues before it. V is TRBV7-9 and J is TRBJ1-2; D is ambiguous. Germline CDR1 is SEHNR and CDR2 is FQNEAQ (reference sequence). The CDR3 sequence is 13 residues long. The V and J ends lost 5 bases and 4 bases respectively, with 11 bases between them. The CDR3 loop is CASSQDGFYGYTF. CDR3 DNA (partial): TGTGCCAGCAGCCAAGACGGGTTCTATGGC.

This clone was picked up many times. The sequence runs out 3 residues before the end of the CDR3; the remainder is reconstructed from the germline J gene. The chain uses TRBV14 and TRBJ2-5; TRBD1 matches 10 bases. CDR3 length equals 18 residues. The V segment lost 3 bases and the J segment 1 base; nucleotides outside the gene matches: 11. Germline V lookup: CDR1 SGHDN, CDR2 FVKESK. CDR3 protein: CASSHRDRGTFGQETQYF. The covered CDR3 bases are TGTGCCAGCAGCCACCGGGACAGGGGAACGTTCGGCCAAGAGACC.

This clone was recorded a few times. The read gets to within 3 residues of the CDR3 end, and the germline J gene fills in the rest. This sequence joins TRBV18 and TRBJ1-1; 7 nucleotides line up with TRBD1. CDR1 and CDR2 (germline): KGHSH, LQKENI. The V and J ends lost 5 bases and 1 base, in that order; junction bases with no gene match: 4. The CDR3 runs 14 residues. The CDR3 bases that were read are TGTGCCAGCTCAGAGACAGGGCCGAACACTGAA. Translated: CASSETGPNTE. Given in full, the CDR3 is CASSETGPNTEAFF.

This clone was recorded at least ten times. The read gets to within 3 residues of the CDR3 end, and the germline J gene fills in the rest. This chain joins TRBV7-8 and TRBJ2-5, with 8 bases lining up with TRBD2. The CDR3 has 16 residues. Unmatched junction bases numbered 10, after V lost 2 bases and J lost 5 bases. Germline V gives CDR1 SGHVS, CDR2 FQNEAQ. CDR3 amino acids: CASSLREGLAGETQYF. The covered CDR3 bases are TGTGCCAGCAGCTTAAGGGAGGGGCTAGCGGGTGAGACC. Full variable domain (outside the CDR3, taken from reference TRBV7-8 and TRBJ2-5): GAGVSQSPRYKVAKRGQDVALRCDPISGHVSLFWYQQALGQGPEFLTYFQNEAQLDKSGLPSDRFFAERPEGSVSTLKIQRTQQEDSAVYLCASSLREGLAGETQYFGPGTRLLVL.

As concerns this clone: The CDR3 end falls 3 residues outside the read, so it is completed with the germline J gene. The chain couples TRBV5-1 to TRBJ1-1, with 11 bases matching TRBD1. Trimming took 5 bases from V and 7 from J; bases not matched to a gene: 7. The length of the CDR3 is 14 residues. CDR1 SGHRS and CDR2 YFSETQ come from the germline V gene. The CDR3 here is CASSQTGQGGEAFF. CDR3 DNA (partial): TGCGCCAGCAGTCAAACGGGACAGGGGGGTGAA.

To note about this clone: The CDR3 extends 3 residues past the end of the read, so its final part is completed from the germline J gene. The chain employs TRBV7-2 and TRBJ2-7; 13 nucleotides agree with TRBD2. CDR3 size: 15 residues. Trimming removed 3 bases from V and 4 bases from J; junction bases left unmatched: 3. The V gene's germline CDR1 is SGHTA and CDR2 FQGNSA. The sequenced CDR3 bases are TGTGCCAGCAGCTTCAGGACTAGCGGGAGTTACGAG. This gives the protein CASSFRTSGSYE. The CDR3 in its entirety is CASSFRTSGSYEQYF.

This clone was counted a few times. The read falls 3 residues short of the CDR3 end, and the missing part is taken from the germline J gene. The chain employs TRBV20-1 and TRBJ2-1; TRBD2 aligns across 12 bases. Germline V CDR1 and CDR2: DFQATT, SNEGSKA (reference sequence). This CDR3 is built from 13 residues. V shed 2 bases and J 8 bases; nucleotides not matched to a gene: 1. The CDR3 region is CSARLAGGYEQFF. The CDR3 bases that were read are TGCAGTGCTAGACTAGCGGGGGGGTATGAG.

A remark on this clone: The junction differs from germline at one of its ends, possibly a read error. From the germline J gene comes the end of the CDR3, since the read stops 3 residues before it. The chain links TRBV10-2 to TRBJ2-7; D gene uncertain. The CDR3 runs 13 residues. The germline V gene has CDR1 WSHSY and CDR2 SAAADI. The CDR3 spells CASSQSQTYEQYF. The part of the CDR3 DNA that was read is TGCGCCAGCAGTCAGTCCCAGACTTACGAG.

This clone was counted many times. The read stops 3 residues short of the end of the CDR3; the missing end is completed from the germline J gene. The chain joins TRBV12-3 or TRBV12-4 to TRBJ1-2; weak D call: TRBD1 (5 bases). This CDR3 region has 17 residues. Trimming pared 2 bases from V and 3 bases from J, leaving 19 bases between. CDR3 residues: CASSLSDIATPDYGYTF. The sequenced CDR3 bases are TGTGCCAGCAGTTTATCGGACATCGCTACCCCCGACTATGGC.

This clone was counted many times. The DNA ends 3 residues before the CDR3 does, and the rest of the CDR3 is filled in from the germline J gene. The chain recombines TRBV7-9 with TRBJ1-2; 7 nucleotides agree with TRBD1. This CDR3 comprises 14 residues. The junction had 7 bases not matched to a gene; V was cut back by 3 bases and J by 6 bases. The V gene's germline CDR1 is SEHNR and CDR2 FQNEAQ (reference sequence). Partial CDR3 DNA: TGTGCCAGCAGCTTCCCGGGACAGATAAATGGC. This sequence encodes CASSFPGQING. The CDR3 reads in full as CASSFPGQINGYTF. Full variable domain (outside the CDR3, taken from reference TRBV7-9 and TRBJ1-2): DTGVSQNPRHKITKRGQNVTFRCDPISEHNRLYWYRQTLGQGPEFLTYFQNEAQLEKSRLLSDRFSAERPKGSFSTLEIQRTEQGDSAMYLCASSFPGQINGYTFGSGTRLTVV.

This clone was recorded a few times. Coverage ceases 3 residues before the CDR3 finishes, and the germline J gene fills in the end. This rearrangement joins TRBV20-1 to TRBJ2-5, with D tentatively TRBD2 (6 bases). Trimming shortened V by 3 bases and J by 4 bases, and 6 bases separated the two germline ends. The V gene's germline CDR1 is DFQATT and CDR2 SNEGSKA (reference sequence). The CDR3 extends over 11 amino acids. Partial CDR3 DNA: TGCAGTGCTAGGGGGGGAGAGACC. Its protein is CSARGGET. The complete CDR3 protein is CSARGGETQYF.

The table lists this clone with a few counts. The read ends 3 residues shy of where the CDR3 ends; the end is completed using the germline J gene. This chain uses TRBV7-6 with TRBJ2-7, with D perhaps being TRBD1 or TRBD2 (6 bases each). This CDR3 is 16 amino acids long. CDR1 and CDR2 (germline): SGHVS, FNYEAQ. Trimming stripped 1 base from V and 6 bases from J, with 19 bases between. CDR3: CASSLGPLGGGSEQYF. Partial CDR3 DNA: TGTGCCAGCAGCTTAGGGCCGTTAGGAGGGGGTTCCGAG.

This clone was detected ten times or more. Sequencing ends 3 residues short of the CDR3 end; the germline J gene provides the rest. This chain links TRBV19 with TRBJ2-1, with 15 positions matching TRBD2. Germline CDR1 and CDR2: LNHDA and SQIVND (reference sequence). V shed 3 bases and J 4 bases; nucleotides not matched to a gene: 7. The CDR3 extends over 18 amino acids. CDR3 sequence: CASSMGTSGRSSYNEQFF. The part of the CDR3 DNA that was read is TGTGCCAGTAGTATGGGGACTAGCGGGAGGAGCTCGTACAATGAG.